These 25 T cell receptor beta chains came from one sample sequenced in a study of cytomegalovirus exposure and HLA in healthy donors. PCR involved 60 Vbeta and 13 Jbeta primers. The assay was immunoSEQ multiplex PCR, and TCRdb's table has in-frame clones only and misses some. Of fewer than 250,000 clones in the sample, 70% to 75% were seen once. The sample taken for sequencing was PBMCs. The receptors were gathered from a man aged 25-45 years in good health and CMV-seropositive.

CDR3 protein: CASSLARQGGDQPQHF. In DNA, the CDR3 is TGTGCCAGCAGCTTAGCGCGCCAGGGGGGCGATCAGCCCCAGCATTTT. This chain uses TRBV7-9 with TRBJ1-5; 7 nucleotides align to TRBD1. Germline CDR1 and CDR2: SEHNR and FQNEAQ (reference sequence). The V gene end was trimmed by 0 bases and the J gene end by 5 bases; junction bases not matched to a gene: 7. The CDR3 is made up of 16 amino acids.

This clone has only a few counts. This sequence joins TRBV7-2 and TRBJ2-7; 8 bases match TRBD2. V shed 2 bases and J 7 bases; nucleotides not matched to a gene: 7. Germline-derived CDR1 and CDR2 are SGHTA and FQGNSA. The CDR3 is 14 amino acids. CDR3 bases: TGTGCCAGCAGCTTAACGCGGGGGGTTCGAGAGCAGTACTTC. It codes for CASSLTRGVREQYF.

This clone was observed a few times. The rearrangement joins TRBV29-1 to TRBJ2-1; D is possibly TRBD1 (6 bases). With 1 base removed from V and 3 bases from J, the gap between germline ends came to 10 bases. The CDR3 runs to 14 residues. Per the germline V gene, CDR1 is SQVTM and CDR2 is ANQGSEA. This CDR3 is CSVEGADSYNEQFF. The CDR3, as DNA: TGCAGCGTTGAAGGTGCGGACAGCTACAATGAGCAGTTCTTC.

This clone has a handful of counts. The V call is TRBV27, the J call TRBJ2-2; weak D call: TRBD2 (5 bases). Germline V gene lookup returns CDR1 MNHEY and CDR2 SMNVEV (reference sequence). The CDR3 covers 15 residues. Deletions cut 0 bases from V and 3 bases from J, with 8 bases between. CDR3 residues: CASSLSIGDTGELFF. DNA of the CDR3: TGTGCCAGCAGTTTATCTATCGGGGACACCGGGGAGCTGTTTTTT.

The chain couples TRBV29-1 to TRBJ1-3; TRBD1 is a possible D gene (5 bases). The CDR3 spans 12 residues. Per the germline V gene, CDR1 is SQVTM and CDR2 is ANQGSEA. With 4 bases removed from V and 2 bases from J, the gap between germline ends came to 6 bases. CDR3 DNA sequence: TGCAGCGTTGGCAGGGCTGGAAACACCATATATTTT. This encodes CSVGRAGNTIYF.

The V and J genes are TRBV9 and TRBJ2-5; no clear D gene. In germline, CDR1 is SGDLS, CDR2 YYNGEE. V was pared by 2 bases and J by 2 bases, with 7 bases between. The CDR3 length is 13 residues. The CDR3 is CASSVSKQETQYF. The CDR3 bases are TGTGCCAGCAGCGTGAGTAAACAAGAGACCCAGTACTTC.

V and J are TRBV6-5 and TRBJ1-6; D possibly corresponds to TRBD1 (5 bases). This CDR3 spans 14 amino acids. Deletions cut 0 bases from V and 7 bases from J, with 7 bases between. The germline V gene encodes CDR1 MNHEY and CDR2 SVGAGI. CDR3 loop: CASSYSWGNSPLHF. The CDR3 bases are TGTGCCAGCAGTTACTCGTGGGGCAATTCACCCCTCCACTTT.

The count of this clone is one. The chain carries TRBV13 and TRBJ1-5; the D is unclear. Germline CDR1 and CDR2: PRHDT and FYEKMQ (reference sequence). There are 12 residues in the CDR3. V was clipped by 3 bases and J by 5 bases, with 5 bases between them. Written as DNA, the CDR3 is TGTGCCAGCAGCTTGGCGGATCAGCCCCAGCATTTT. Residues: CASSLADQPQHF.

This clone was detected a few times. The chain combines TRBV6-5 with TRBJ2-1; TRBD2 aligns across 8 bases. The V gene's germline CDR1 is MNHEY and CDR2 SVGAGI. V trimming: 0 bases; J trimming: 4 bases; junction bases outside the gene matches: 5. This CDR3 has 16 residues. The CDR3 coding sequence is TGTGCCAGCAGTTACTCTAGCGGGGACCTATACAATGAGCAGTTCTTC. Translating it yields CASSYSSGDLYNEQFF.

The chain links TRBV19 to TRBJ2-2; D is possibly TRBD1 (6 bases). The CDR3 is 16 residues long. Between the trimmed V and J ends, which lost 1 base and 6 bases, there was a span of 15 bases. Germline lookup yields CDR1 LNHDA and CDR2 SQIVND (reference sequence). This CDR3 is CASSIGPTGNAGELFF. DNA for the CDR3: TGTGCCAGTAGTATAGGCCCTACAGGGAATGCCGGGGAGCTGTTTTTT. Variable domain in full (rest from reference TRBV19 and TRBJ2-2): DGGITQSPKYLFRKEGQNVTLSCEQNLNHDAMYWYRQDPGQGLRLIYYSQIVNDFQKGDIAEGYSVSREKKESFPLTVTSAQKNPTAFYLCASSIGPTGNAGELFFGEGSRLTVL.

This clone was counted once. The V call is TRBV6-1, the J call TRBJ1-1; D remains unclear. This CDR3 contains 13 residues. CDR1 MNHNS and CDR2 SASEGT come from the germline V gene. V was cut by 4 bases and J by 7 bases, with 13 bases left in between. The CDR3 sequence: CASSGLLSGEAFF. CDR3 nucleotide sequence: TGTGCCAGCAGTGGCCTACTTAGTGGTGAAGCTTTCTTT.

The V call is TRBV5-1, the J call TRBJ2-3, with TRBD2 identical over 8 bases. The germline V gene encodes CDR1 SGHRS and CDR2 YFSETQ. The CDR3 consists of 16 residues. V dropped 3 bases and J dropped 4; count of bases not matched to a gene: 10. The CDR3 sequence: CASSSRAGDSPDTQYF. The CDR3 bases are TGCGCCAGCAGCTCCCGAGCGGGAGACAGCCCAGATACGCAGTATTTT. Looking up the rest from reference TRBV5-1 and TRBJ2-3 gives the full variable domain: KAGVTQTPRYLIKTRGQQVTLSCSPISGHRSVSWYQQTPGQGLQFLFEYFSETQRNKGNFPGRFSGRQFSNSRSEMNVSTLELGDSALYLCASSSRAGDSPDTQYFGPGTRLTVL.

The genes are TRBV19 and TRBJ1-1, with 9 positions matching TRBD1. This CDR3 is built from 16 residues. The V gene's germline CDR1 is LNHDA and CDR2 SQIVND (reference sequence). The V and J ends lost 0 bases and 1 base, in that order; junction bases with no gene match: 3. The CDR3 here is CASSIDPQGANTEAFF. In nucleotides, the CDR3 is TGTGCCAGTAGTATAGACCCACAGGGGGCGAACACTGAAGCTTTCTTT.

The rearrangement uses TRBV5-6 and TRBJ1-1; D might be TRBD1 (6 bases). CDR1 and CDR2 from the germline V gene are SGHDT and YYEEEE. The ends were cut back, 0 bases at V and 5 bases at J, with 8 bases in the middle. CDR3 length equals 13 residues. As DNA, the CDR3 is TGTGCCAGCAGCTTGGAGGGGGTGACTGAAGCTTTCTTT. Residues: CASSLEGVTEAFF.

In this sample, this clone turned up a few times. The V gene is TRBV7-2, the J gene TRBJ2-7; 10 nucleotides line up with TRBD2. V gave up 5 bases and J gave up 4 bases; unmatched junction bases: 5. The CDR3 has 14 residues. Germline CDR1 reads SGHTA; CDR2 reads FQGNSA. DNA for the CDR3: TGTGCCAGCAGCCCACTAGCGGGGCTATACGAGCAGTACTTC. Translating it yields CASSPLAGLYEQYF.

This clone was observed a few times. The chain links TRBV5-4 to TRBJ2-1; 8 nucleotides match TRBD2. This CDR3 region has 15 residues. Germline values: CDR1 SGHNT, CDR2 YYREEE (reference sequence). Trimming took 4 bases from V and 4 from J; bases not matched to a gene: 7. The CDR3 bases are TGTGCCAGCAGCCTAAGTAGCGGGGTTTACAATGAGCAGTTCTTC. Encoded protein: CASSLSSGVYNEQFF.

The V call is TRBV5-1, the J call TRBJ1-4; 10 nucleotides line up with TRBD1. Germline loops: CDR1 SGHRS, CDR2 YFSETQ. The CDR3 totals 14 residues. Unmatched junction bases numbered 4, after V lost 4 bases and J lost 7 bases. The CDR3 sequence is CASSGDRGGEKLFF. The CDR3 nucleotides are TGCGCCAGCAGCGGGGACAGGGGCGGTGAAAAACTGTTTTTT.

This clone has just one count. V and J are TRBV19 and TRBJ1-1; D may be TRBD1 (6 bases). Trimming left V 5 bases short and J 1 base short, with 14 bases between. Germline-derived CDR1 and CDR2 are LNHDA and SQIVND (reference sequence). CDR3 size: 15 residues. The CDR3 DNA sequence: TGTGCCAGTAGTGACCACCAGGGGTCGAACACTGAAGCTTTCTTT. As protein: CASSDHQGSNTEAFF.

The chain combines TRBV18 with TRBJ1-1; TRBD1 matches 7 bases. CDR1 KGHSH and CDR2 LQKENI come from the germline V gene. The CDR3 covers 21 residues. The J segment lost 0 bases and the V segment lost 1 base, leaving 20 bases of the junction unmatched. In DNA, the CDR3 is TGTGCCAGCTCACCACTCGGAATTCGACAGGGACGACAGGGCATGAACACTGAAGCTTTCTTT. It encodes CASSPLGIRQGRQGMNTEAFF.

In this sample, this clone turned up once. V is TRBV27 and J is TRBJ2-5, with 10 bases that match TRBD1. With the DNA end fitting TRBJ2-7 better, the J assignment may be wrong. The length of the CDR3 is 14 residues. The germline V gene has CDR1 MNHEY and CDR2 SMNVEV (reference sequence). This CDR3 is CASSYGTGEYEQYF. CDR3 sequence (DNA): TGTGCCAGCAGTTACGGGACAGGGGAATACGAGCAGTACTTC.

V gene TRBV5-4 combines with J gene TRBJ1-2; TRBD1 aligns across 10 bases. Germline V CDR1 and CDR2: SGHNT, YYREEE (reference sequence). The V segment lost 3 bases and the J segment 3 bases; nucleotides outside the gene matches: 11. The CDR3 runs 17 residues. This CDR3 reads CASSSGGGTGVHYGYTF. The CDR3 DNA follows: TGTGCCAGCAGCTCCGGGGGGGGGACAGGGGTTCACTATGGCTACACCTTC. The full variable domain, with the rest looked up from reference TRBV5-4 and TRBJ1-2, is ETGVTQSPTHLIKTRGQQVTLRCSSQSGHNTVSWYQQALGQGPQFIFQYYREEENGRGNFPPRFSGLQFPNYSSELNVNALELDDSALYLCASSSGGGTGVHYGYTFGSGTRLTVV.

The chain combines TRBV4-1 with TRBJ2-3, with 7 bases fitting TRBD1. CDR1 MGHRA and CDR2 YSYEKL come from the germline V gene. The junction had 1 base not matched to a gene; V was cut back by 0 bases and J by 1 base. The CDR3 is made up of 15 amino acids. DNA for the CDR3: TGCGCCAGCAGCCAAGACGACAGGGGCACAGATACGCAGTATTTT. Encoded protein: CASSQDDRGTDTQYF.

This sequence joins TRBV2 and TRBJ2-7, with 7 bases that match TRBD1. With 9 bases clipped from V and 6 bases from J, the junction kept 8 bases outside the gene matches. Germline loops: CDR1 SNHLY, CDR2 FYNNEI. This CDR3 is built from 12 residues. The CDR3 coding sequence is TGTGCCAGTCGAGACGACAGGGTCGAGCAGTACTTC. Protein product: CASRDDRVEQYF.

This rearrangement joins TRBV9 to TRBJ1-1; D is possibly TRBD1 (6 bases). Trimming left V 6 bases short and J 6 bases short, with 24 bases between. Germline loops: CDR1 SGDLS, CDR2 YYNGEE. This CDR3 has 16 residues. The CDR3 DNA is TGTGCCAGCACTGGGCGCCTGGAAACAGGGACCCCTGAAGCTTTCTTT. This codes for CASTGRLETGTPEAFF.

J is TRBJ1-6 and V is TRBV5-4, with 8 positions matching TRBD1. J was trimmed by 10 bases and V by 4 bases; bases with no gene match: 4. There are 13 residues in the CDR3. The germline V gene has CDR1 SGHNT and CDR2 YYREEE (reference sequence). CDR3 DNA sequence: TGTGCCAGCAGCGGACAGGGCGGATCACCCCTCCACTTT. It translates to CASSGQGGSPLHF.